This TCR beta chain was captured in a study of radiotherapy plus CTLA-4 blockade in lung cancer. Points from the study as a whole: Subsequent to radiotherapy plus ipilimumab, tumor-derived TCR clones underwent expansion in blood.

Data came from immunoSEQ multiplex PCR; TCRdb stores just in-frame clones and leaves some out. The sample has 25,000 to 35,000 clones, less than 80% seen once. CDR1 is SEHNR and CDR2 is FQNEAQ in the germline V gene (reference sequence). V lost 1 base to trimming and J lost 4 bases, with 5 bases between them. The CDR3 contains 13 residues. With ipilimumab providing CTLA-4 blockade, focal radiation was administered to patients who had chemo-refractory metastatic non-small-cell lung cancer. With regard to this clone: What it recognizes is unknown.

This sample comprised peripheral blood, obtained from a patient treated with radiotherapy plus ipilimumab. This TCR came from a human donor with non-small cell lung cancer who had stable disease on radiotherapy plus ipilimumab. This chain links TRBV7-9 with TRBJ2-1, with unresolved D. The CDR3 DNA sequence: TGTGCCAGCAGCTTAGACAGTTACAATGAGCAGTTCTTC. Encoded protein: CASSLDSYNEQFF.